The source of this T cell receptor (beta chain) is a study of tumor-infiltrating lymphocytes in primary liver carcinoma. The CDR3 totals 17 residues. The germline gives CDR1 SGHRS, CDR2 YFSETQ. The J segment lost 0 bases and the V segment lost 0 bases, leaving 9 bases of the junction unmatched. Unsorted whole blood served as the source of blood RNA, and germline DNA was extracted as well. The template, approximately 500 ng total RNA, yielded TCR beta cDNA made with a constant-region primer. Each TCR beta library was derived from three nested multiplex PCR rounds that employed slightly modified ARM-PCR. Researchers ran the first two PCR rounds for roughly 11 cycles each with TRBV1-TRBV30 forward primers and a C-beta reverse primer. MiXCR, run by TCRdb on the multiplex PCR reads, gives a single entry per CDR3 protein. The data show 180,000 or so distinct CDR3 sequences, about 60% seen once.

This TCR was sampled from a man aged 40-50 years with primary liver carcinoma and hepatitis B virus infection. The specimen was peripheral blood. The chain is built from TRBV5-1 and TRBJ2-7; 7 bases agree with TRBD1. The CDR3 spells CASSLEGGQTFSYEQYF. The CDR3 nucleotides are TGCGCCAGCAGCTTGGAAGGGGGACAGACTTTCTCCTACGAGCAGTACTTC.